The rows below give T cell receptor beta chains drawn from one sample of a study of blood T cell repertoires in COVID-19. Profiled with immunoSEQ multiplex PCR; TCRdb holds only in-frame clones, not every one. The sample includes 330,000 or so clones, more than 70% of them seen just once. The specimen sequenced was PBMCs or T cells enriched from blood (not recorded which). Source of these receptors: a woman aged 25-40 years who had been exposed to COVID-19. The CDR3 runs from the conserved cysteine through the conserved F or W. Each record gives: D gene, J gene, clone size, V gene, CDR3 protein, CDR3 DNA. D genes are given only for firm matches. Part of the rows lack a size; the others show once, few, many or a class for expanded clones.

d_call: NA; j_call: TRBJ2-7; clone_size: NA; v_call: TRBV29-1; cdr3_aa: CSGPLTGSYEQYF; cdr3_nt: TGCAGCGGCCCTCTCACAGGGTCCTACGAGCAGTACTTC
d_call: NA; j_call: TRBJ2-3; clone_size: NA; v_call: TRBV18; cdr3_aa: CASSPPKLAFTDTQYF; cdr3_nt: TGTGCCAGCTCACCACCGAAGCTAGCGTTCACAGATACGCAGTATTTT
d_call: NA; j_call: TRBJ2-5; clone_size: NA; v_call: TRBV28; cdr3_aa: CASSFYRRQETQYF; cdr3_nt: TGTGCCAGCAGTTTTTACAGGCGCCAAGAGACCCAGTACTTC
d_call: NA; j_call: TRBJ2-7; clone_size: NA; v_call: TRBV27; cdr3_aa: CASSILGQTYEQYF; cdr3_nt: TGTGCCAGCAGTATCCTGGGGCAGACCTACGAGCAGTACTTC
d_call: TRBD2; j_call: TRBJ2-1; clone_size: NA; v_call: TRBV10-3; cdr3_aa: CAIGGGVGNEQFF; cdr3_nt: TGTGCCATCGGGGGGGGAGTGGGCAATGAGCAGTTCTTC
d_call: NA; j_call: TRBJ2-1; clone_size: NA; v_call: TRBV19; cdr3_aa: CASRGPGLYNEQFF; cdr3_nt: TGTGCCAGTAGGGGACCGGGACTCTACAATGAGCAGTTCTTC
d_call: NA; j_call: TRBJ1-2; clone_size: NA; v_call: TRBV25-1; cdr3_aa: CASSRSLNYGYTF; cdr3_nt: TGTGCCAGCTCAAGGAGTCTCAACTATGGCTACACCTTC
d_call: NA; j_call: TRBJ2-7; clone_size: NA; v_call: TRBV15; cdr3_aa: CATSRDQRGSYEQYF; cdr3_nt: TGTGCCACCAGCAGAGATCAAAGGGGCTCCTACGAGCAGTACTTC
d_call: NA; j_call: TRBJ1-1; clone_size: many; v_call: TRBV15; cdr3_aa: CATSRDALLGGGNTEAFF; cdr3_nt: TGTGCCACCAGCAGAGATGCCCTCCTGGGAGGCGGGAACACTGAAGCTTTCTTT
d_call: TRBD1; j_call: TRBJ1-1; clone_size: NA; v_call: TRBV11-3; cdr3_aa: CASSPWLGQGLGRAEAFF; cdr3_nt: TGTGCCAGCAGCCCTTGGCTGGGACAGGGTCTGGGTAGAGCTGAAGCTTTCTTT
d_call: TRBD1; j_call: TRBJ2-1; clone_size: once; v_call: TRBV13; cdr3_aa: CASSNLPGQGVF; cdr3_nt: TGTGCCAGCAGCAATCTACCGGGACAGGGCGTCTTC
d_call: TRBD2; j_call: TRBJ2-5; clone_size: NA; v_call: TRBV12-3/TRBV12-4; cdr3_aa: CASGLAGETQYF; cdr3_nt: TGTGCCAGCGGACTAGCGGGAGAGACCCAGTACTTC
d_call: TRBD2; j_call: TRBJ2-2; clone_size: NA; v_call: TRBV11-3; cdr3_aa: CASSLAGTMIPQGELFF; cdr3_nt: TGTGCCAGCAGCTTAGCCGGGACTATGATCCCGCAAGGGGAGCTGTTTTTT
d_call: NA; j_call: TRBJ2-7; clone_size: NA; v_call: TRBV19; cdr3_aa: CASTRRGGGLSYEQYF; cdr3_nt: TGTGCCAGTACCAGAAGGGGGGGAGGCTTATCCTACGAGCAGTACTTC
d_call: NA; j_call: TRBJ1-2; clone_size: NA; v_call: TRBV30; cdr3_aa: CAWSVAGTYGYTF; cdr3_nt: TGTGCCTGGAGTGTGGCAGGGACTTATGGCTACACCTTC
d_call: TRBD2; j_call: TRBJ2-1; clone_size: NA; v_call: TRBV11-2; cdr3_aa: CASSNIGLAGNEQFF; cdr3_nt: TGTGCCAGCAGCAACATCGGACTAGCCGGCAATGAGCAGTTCTTC
d_call: TRBD2; j_call: TRBJ2-7; clone_size: NA; v_call: TRBV10-1; cdr3_aa: CASSDLGTSGSEQYF; cdr3_nt: TGCGCCAGCAGTGACCTAGGGACTAGCGGGAGCGAGCAGTACTTC
d_call: NA; j_call: TRBJ2-1; clone_size: NA; v_call: TRBV19; cdr3_aa: CASIGLGQSSYNEQFF; cdr3_nt: TGTGCCAGTATCGGGCTGGGGCAGAGCTCCTACAATGAGCAGTTCTTC
d_call: TRBD1; j_call: TRBJ2-2; clone_size: NA; v_call: TRBV5-1; cdr3_aa: CASSFGQGATGELFF; cdr3_nt: TGCGCCAGCAGCTTTGGTCAGGGGGCCACCGGGGAGCTGTTTTTT
d_call: TRBD2; j_call: TRBJ2-7; clone_size: NA; v_call: TRBV3-1/TRBV3-2; cdr3_aa: CASSQVSGRAFEQYF; cdr3_nt: TGTGCCAGCAGCCAAGTTAGCGGGAGAGCTTTCGAGCAGTACTTC
d_call: NA; j_call: TRBJ1-2; clone_size: NA; v_call: TRBV6-5; cdr3_aa: CASSRGGRGYTF; cdr3_nt: TGTGCCAGCAGTCGGGGAGGGCGGGGCTACACCTTC
d_call: NA; j_call: TRBJ2-3; clone_size: NA; v_call: TRBV7-9; cdr3_aa: CASSSYMGGPGTDTQYF; cdr3_nt: TGTGCCAGCAGCTCGTACATGGGGGGGCCTGGCACAGATACGCAGTATTTT
d_call: NA; j_call: TRBJ1-3; clone_size: NA; v_call: TRBV5-1; cdr3_aa: CASSLGLLLSGNTIYF; cdr3_nt: TGCGCCAGCAGTTTAGGACTTCTGCTCTCTGGAAACACCATATATTTT
d_call: NA; j_call: TRBJ2-2; clone_size: NA; v_call: TRBV5-1; cdr3_aa: CASSRGLAPTGELFF; cdr3_nt: TGCGCCAGCAGCCGTGGACTTGCGCCTACCGGGGAGCTGTTTTTT
d_call: TRBD1; j_call: TRBJ2-2; clone_size: NA; v_call: TRBV7-8; cdr3_aa: CASSRSDRGAGELFF; cdr3_nt: TGTGCCAGCAGCCGCAGCGACAGGGGCGCCGGGGAGCTGTTTTTT
d_call: TRBD2; j_call: TRBJ2-2; clone_size: once; v_call: TRBV5-1; cdr3_aa: CASSLAGPSGNTGELFF; cdr3_nt: TGCGCCAGCAGCTTGGCCGGGCCTAGCGGGAACACCGGGGAGCTGTTTTTT
d_call: TRBD1; j_call: TRBJ2-7; clone_size: NA; v_call: TRBV19; cdr3_aa: CARAKTGITYEQYF; cdr3_nt: TGTGCCAGAGCCAAGACAGGGATCACCTACGAGCAGTACTTC
d_call: NA; j_call: TRBJ1-2; clone_size: NA; v_call: TRBV5-1; cdr3_aa: CASSWGRDYGYTF; cdr3_nt: TGCGCCAGCAGCTGGGGGCGCGACTATGGCTACACCTTC
d_call: NA; j_call: TRBJ2-7; clone_size: NA; v_call: TRBV10-3; cdr3_aa: CAISEEQGIGHEQYF; cdr3_nt: TGTGCCATCAGTGAGGAACAGGGAATCGGCCACGAGCAGTACTTC
d_call: TRBD1; j_call: TRBJ1-6; clone_size: NA; v_call: TRBV15; cdr3_aa: CATSRDRGLNSPLHF; cdr3_nt: TGTGCCACCAGCAGGGACAGGGGGCTAAATTCACCCCTCCACTTT
d_call: TRBD2; j_call: TRBJ2-3; clone_size: NA; v_call: TRBV15; cdr3_aa: CATSPRGLAGGGSTDTQYF; cdr3_nt: TGTGCCACCAGCCCCCGGGGACTAGCGGGAGGAGGTAGCACAGATACGCAGTATTTT
d_call: TRBD2; j_call: TRBJ2-1; clone_size: once; v_call: TRBV3-1/TRBV3-2; cdr3_aa: CASSQEGTSGRRNEQFF; cdr3_nt: TGTGCCAGCAGCCAAGAGGGGACTAGCGGGAGAAGGAATGAGCAGTTCTTC
d_call: TRBD2; j_call: TRBJ2-1; clone_size: NA; v_call: TRBV28; cdr3_aa: CASRASGSGGGGEQFF; cdr3_nt: TGTGCCAGCAGAGCTAGCGGGAGTGGGGGGGGCGGTGAGCAGTTCTTC
d_call: NA; j_call: TRBJ2-7; clone_size: NA; v_call: TRBV2; cdr3_aa: CASSKGAYEQYF; cdr3_nt: TGTGCCAGCAGCAAGGGGGCCTACGAGCAGTACTTC
d_call: TRBD1; j_call: TRBJ1-6; clone_size: NA; v_call: TRBV18; cdr3_aa: CASSPRTGDNSPLHF; cdr3_nt: TGTGCCAGCTCACCCAGGACAGGGGATAATTCACCCCTCCACTTT
d_call: NA; j_call: TRBJ1-1; clone_size: NA; v_call: TRBV11-3; cdr3_aa: CASSLDLGQGAFF; cdr3_nt: TGTGCCAGCAGCTTAGATCTGGGCCAGGGCGCTTTCTTT
d_call: NA; j_call: TRBJ1-5; clone_size: few; v_call: TRBV27; cdr3_aa: CASSLGGHQPQHF; cdr3_nt: TGTGCCAGCAGTTTAGGGGGCCATCAGCCCCAGCATTTT
d_call: TRBD1; j_call: TRBJ1-1; clone_size: NA; v_call: TRBV19; cdr3_aa: CASSIGDGTGGAEAFF; cdr3_nt: TGTGCCAGTAGTATAGGGGACGGGACAGGGGGAGCTGAAGCTTTCTTT
d_call: TRBD1; j_call: TRBJ1-5; clone_size: NA; v_call: TRBV6-1; cdr3_aa: CASSEVTGANQPQHF; cdr3_nt: TGTGCCAGCAGTGAAGTGACAGGGGCAAATCAGCCCCAGCATTTT
d_call: TRBD2; j_call: TRBJ2-1; clone_size: NA; v_call: TRBV2; cdr3_aa: CASRVTSGSSYNEQFF; cdr3_nt: TGTGCCAGCAGGGTAACTAGCGGGAGCTCCTACAATGAGCAGTTCTTC
d_call: NA; j_call: TRBJ2-1; clone_size: NA; v_call: TRBV24-1; cdr3_aa: CATSDQGQGPYNEQFF; cdr3_nt: TGTGCCACCAGTGATCAAGGGCAGGGTCCCTACAATGAGCAGTTCTTC
d_call: TRBD1; j_call: TRBJ2-7; clone_size: NA; v_call: TRBV5-4; cdr3_aa: CASSLEAGTGGLGQYF; cdr3_nt: TGTGCCAGCAGCTTGGAGGCTGGGACAGGGGGCCTGGGGCAGTACTTC
d_call: TRBD1; j_call: TRBJ1-5; clone_size: NA; v_call: TRBV30; cdr3_aa: CAWSVRQGGQPQHF; cdr3_nt: TGTGCCTGGAGTGTACGACAGGGTGGTCAGCCCCAGCATTTT
d_call: NA; j_call: TRBJ1-2; clone_size: NA; v_call: TRBV2; cdr3_aa: CASSENRQGLNYGYTF; cdr3_nt: TGTGCCAGCAGTGAAAATCGGCAGGGGCTAAACTATGGCTACACCTTC
d_call: NA; j_call: TRBJ1-1; clone_size: once; v_call: TRBV27; cdr3_aa: CASSPPNRVGRNTEAFF; cdr3_nt: TGTGCCAGCAGTCCTCCAAACAGGGTAGGTAGGAACACTGAAGCTTTCTTT
d_call: NA; j_call: TRBJ1-4; clone_size: NA; v_call: TRBV5-1; cdr3_aa: CASSQGSTNEKLFF; cdr3_nt: TGCGCCAGCAGTCAGGGGTCAACTAATGAAAAACTGTTTTTT
d_call: NA; j_call: TRBJ1-1; clone_size: NA; v_call: TRBV5-1; cdr3_aa: CASNLQELNTEAFF; cdr3_nt: TGCGCCAGCAACCTACAGGAGTTGAACACTGAAGCTTTCTTT
d_call: NA; j_call: TRBJ2-6; clone_size: once; v_call: TRBV9; cdr3_aa: CASSKGGAGANVLTF; cdr3_nt: TGTGCCAGCAGCAAAGGGGGTGCTGGGGCCAACGTCCTGACTTTC
d_call: TRBD2; j_call: TRBJ2-5; clone_size: NA; v_call: TRBV3-1/TRBV3-2; cdr3_aa: CASSRRRAGKETQYF; cdr3_nt: TGTGCCAGCAGCAGACGCCGAGCGGGAAAAGAGACCCAGTACTTC
d_call: NA; j_call: TRBJ2-2; clone_size: NA; v_call: TRBV6-1; cdr3_aa: CASSEYGGGNTGELFF; cdr3_nt: TGTGCCAGCAGTGAATACGGGGGAGGGAACACCGGGGAGCTGTTTTTT
d_call: NA; j_call: TRBJ1-1; clone_size: NA; v_call: TRBV3-1/TRBV3-2; cdr3_aa: CASSRGTNTEAFF; cdr3_nt: TGTGCCAGCAGCCGCGGGACTAACACTGAAGCTTTCTTT
d_call: NA; j_call: TRBJ2-7; clone_size: NA; v_call: TRBV7-8; cdr3_aa: CASSFGLSYEQYF; cdr3_nt: TGTGCCAGCAGCTTCGGTCTCTCCTACGAGCAGTACTTC
d_call: NA; j_call: TRBJ2-1; clone_size: NA; v_call: TRBV6-5; cdr3_aa: CASSSTILDGLNEQFF; cdr3_nt: TGTGCCAGCAGTTCTACGATACTAGACGGACTCAATGAGCAGTTCTTC
d_call: TRBD2; j_call: TRBJ2-1; clone_size: NA; v_call: TRBV19; cdr3_aa: CASSIGPSGPYNEQFF; cdr3_nt: TGTGCCAGTAGTATTGGGCCTAGCGGCCCCTACAATGAGCAGTTCTTC
d_call: TRBD1; j_call: TRBJ2-5; clone_size: NA; v_call: TRBV19; cdr3_aa: CASSIGRGETQYF; cdr3_nt: TGTGCCAGTAGTATTGGCAGGGGGGAGACCCAGTACTTC
d_call: TRBD2; j_call: TRBJ2-7; clone_size: NA; v_call: TRBV28; cdr3_aa: CASSLWTSGSGEQYF; cdr3_nt: TGTGCCAGCAGTTTGTGGACTAGCGGGAGTGGCGAGCAGTACTTC
d_call: NA; j_call: TRBJ2-1; clone_size: NA; v_call: TRBV27; cdr3_aa: CASSPPSVVNEQFF; cdr3_nt: TGTGCCAGCAGTCCCCCAAGCGTTGTCAATGAGCAGTTCTTC